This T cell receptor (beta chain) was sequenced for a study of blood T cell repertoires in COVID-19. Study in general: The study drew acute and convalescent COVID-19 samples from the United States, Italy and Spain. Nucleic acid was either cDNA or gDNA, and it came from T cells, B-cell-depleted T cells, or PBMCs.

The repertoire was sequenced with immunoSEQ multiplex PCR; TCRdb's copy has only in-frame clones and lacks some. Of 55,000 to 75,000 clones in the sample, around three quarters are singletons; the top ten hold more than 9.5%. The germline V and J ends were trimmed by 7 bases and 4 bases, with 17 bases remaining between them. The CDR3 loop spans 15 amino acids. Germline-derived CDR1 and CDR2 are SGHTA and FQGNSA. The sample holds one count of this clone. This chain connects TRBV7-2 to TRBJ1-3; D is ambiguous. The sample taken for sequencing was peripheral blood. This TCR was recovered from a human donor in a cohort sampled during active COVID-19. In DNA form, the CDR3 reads TGTGCCAGCACCCGTCTCTGGGCGGGGGGAAACACCATATATTTT. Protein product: CASTRLWAGGNTIYF.